What follows is one T cell receptor beta chain and its context. These data originate in a study of shared clonotypes between healthy human individuals. Every immunoSEQ plate was one replicate of a subset's evenly spread DNA. Some clones are missing from TCRdb's copy, which holds only in-frame ones; the method was immunoSEQ multiplex PCR. The sample holds approximately 1.5 million clones; approximately 98.5% are singletons and the top ten take roughly 0.35%. V was shortened by 4 bases and J by 6 bases, with 7 bases between the two germline ends. Germline CDR1 MNHNY, CDR2 SVGAGI (reference sequence). The CDR3 has 12 amino acids.

The genes are TRBV6-6 and TRBJ2-4; D may be TRBD1 or TRBD2 (5 bases each). The receptor was derived from a man aged 25 to 40 in good health. Sample: naive CD4+ T cells sorted from blood. Subset denoted: CD45RA+ positively selected. CDR3 in DNA: TGTGCCAGCAGTTCCGGGACAAACATTCAGTACTTC. Its translation: CASSSGTNIQYF.